Described below is a single T cell receptor (beta chain) sequence and its context. Antigen unknown. The sample belongs to a study of a mutant IDH1 vaccine in newly diagnosed glioma. Study as a whole: Every participant had undergone radiotherapy, temozolomide, or both before, and most underwent both.

This sample's time point: week 5, during vaccination. Every single dose of the vaccine, 300 ug of mutant IDH1 20-mer peptide, came with topical imiquimod. Libraries were prepared by immunoSEQ multiplex PCR; TCRdb keeps only in-frame clonotypes and omits some of them. This sample has under 70,000 clones, with about 81% found just once. The CDR3 has 14 residues. Germline-derived CDR1 and CDR2 are SGHNT and YYREEE (reference sequence). Trimming took 4 bases from V and 7 from J; bases not matched to a gene: 7. This sequence was found in a man younger than 40 with glioma. The chain joins TRBV5-4 to TRBJ2-2, with 7 bases matching TRBD2. Sequences were derived from PBMCs, sampled from a glioma patient whose treatment included an IDH1 peptide vaccine. The CDR3 nucleotides read TGTGCCAGCAGCACTGACTGGGGGGGCGGGGAGCTGTTTTTT. Its translation: CASSTDWGGGELFF. Full variable domain (outside the CDR3, taken from reference TRBV5-4 and TRBJ2-2): ETGVTQSPTHLIKTRGQQVTLRCSSQSGHNTVSWYQQALGQGPQFIFQYYREEENGRGNFPPRFSGLQFPNYSSELNVNALELDDSALYLCASSTDWGGGELFFGEGSRLTVL.